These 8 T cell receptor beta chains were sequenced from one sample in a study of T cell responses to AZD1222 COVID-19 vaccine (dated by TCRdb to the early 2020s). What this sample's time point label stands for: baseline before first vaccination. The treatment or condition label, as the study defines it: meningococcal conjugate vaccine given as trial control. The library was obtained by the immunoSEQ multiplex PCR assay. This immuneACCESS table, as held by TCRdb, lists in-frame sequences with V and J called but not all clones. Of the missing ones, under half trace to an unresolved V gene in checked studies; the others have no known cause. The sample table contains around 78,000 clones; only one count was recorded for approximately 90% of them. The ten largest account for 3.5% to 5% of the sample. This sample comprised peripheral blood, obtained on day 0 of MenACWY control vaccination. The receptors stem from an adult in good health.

The CDR3 coding sequence is TGTGCCAGCAGCAGGGGGGTAGAGACCCAGTACTTC. Its protein is CASSRGVETQYF. V is TRBV7-9 and J is TRBJ2-5; D tentatively reads TRBD1 or TRBD2 (6 bases each). V lost 5 bases and J lost 4, with 8 bases in between. From germline, CDR1 is SEHNR and CDR2 FQNEAQ (reference sequence). The CDR3 contains 12 residues.

The CDR3 nucleotides read TGTGCTAGTGCGGGGGGGCGCCTCTTCGAGCAGTACTTC. It is translated as CASAGGRLFEQYF. This rearrangement joins TRBV12-5 to TRBJ2-7; 8 positions match TRBD2. Germline CDR1 and CDR2: LGHNT and FRNRAP. The CDR3 is made up of 13 amino acids. After removal of 7 bases from V and 6 bases from J, the junction contained 8 bases not matched to a gene.

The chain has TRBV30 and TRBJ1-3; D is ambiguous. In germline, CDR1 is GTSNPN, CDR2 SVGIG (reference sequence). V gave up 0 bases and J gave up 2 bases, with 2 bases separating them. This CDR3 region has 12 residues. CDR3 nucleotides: TGTGCCTGGAGTGTTCCTGGAAACACCATATATTTT. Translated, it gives CAWSVPGNTIYF. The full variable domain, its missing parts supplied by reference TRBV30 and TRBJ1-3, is SQTIHQWPATLVQPVGSPLSLECTVEGTSNPNLYWYRQAAGRGLQLLFYSVGIGQISSEVPQNLSASRPQDRQFILSSKKLLLSDSGFYLCAWSVPGNTIYFGEGSWLTVV.

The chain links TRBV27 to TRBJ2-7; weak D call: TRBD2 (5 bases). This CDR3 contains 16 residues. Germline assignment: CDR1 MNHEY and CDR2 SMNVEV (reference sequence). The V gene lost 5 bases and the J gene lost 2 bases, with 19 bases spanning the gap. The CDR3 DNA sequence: TGTGCCAGCAGTCCCACCTGGGAGCAGACGACCTACGAGCAGTACTTC. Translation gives CASSPTWEQTTYEQYF.

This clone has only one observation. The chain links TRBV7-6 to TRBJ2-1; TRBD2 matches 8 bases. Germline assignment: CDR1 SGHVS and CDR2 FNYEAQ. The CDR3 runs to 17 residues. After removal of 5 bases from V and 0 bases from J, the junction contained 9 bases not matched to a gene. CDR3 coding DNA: TGTGCCAGCAGCCGTTCAATAGCGGGGAGCTCCTACAATGAGCAGTTCTTC. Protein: CASSRSIAGSSYNEQFF.

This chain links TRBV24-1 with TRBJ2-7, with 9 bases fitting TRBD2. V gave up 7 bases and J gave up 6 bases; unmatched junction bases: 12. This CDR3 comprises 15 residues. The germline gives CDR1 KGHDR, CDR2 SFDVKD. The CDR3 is CATSPAGGIDGEQYF. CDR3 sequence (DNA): TGTGCCACCAGCCCCGCGGGGGGGATCGATGGCGAGCAGTACTTC.

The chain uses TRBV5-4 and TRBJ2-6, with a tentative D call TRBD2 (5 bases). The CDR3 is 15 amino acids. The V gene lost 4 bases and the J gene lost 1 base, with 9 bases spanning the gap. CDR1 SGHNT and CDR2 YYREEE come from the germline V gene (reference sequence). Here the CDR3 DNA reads TGTGCCAGCAGCGGAACTAGTTCTGGGGCCAACGTCCTGACTTTC. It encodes CASSGTSSGANVLTF.

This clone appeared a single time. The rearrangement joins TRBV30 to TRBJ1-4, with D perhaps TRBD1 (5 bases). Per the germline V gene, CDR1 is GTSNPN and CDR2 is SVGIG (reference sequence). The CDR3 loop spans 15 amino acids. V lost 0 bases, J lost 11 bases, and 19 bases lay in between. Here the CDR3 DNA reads TGTGCCTGGAGTGTAGGGGCAGGCGGCATGAAGAAACTGTTTTTT. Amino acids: CAWSVGAGGMKKLFF. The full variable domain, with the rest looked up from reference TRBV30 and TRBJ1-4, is SQTIHQWPATLVQPVGSPLSLECTVEGTSNPNLYWYRQAAGRGLQLLFYSVGIGQISSEVPQNLSASRPQDRQFILSSKKLLLSDSGFYLCAWSVGAGGMKKLFFGSGTQLSVL.